Below, 21 T cell receptor beta chains from the same sample are listed, as sequenced in a study of cytotoxic CD8 clonotypes in ibrutinib-treated CLL. The data were produced by immunoSEQ multiplex PCR, yet TCRdb's version contains in-frame clones alone and is incomplete. The data hold 150,000 to 250,000 clones, with 72% observed a single time. Sequenced material: PBMCs, taken after 24 months of ibrutinib treatment. All receptors derive from a human donor with chronic lymphocytic leukemia.

The CDR3 loop is CASSGIGSTDTQYF. In DNA, the CDR3 is TGTGCCAGCAGCGGGATAGGAAGCACAGATACGCAGTATTTT. The rearrangement links TRBV7-9 to TRBJ2-3; the D is unclear. The CDR3 sequence is 14 residues long. The V gene's germline CDR1 is SEHNR and CDR2 FQNEAQ (reference sequence). With 5 bases removed from V and 0 bases from J, the gap between germline ends came to 9 bases.

For the CDR3, the DNA is TGTGCCAGCAGCTTGGGCAGGGAGGTCAACGTCCTGACTTTC. Translation: CASSLGREVNVLTF. The chain uses TRBV5-8 and TRBJ2-6; the D gene is possibly TRBD2 (6 bases). The V end lost 0 bases, the J end lost 9 bases, and 10 bases lay between the germline ends. Germline V gene data show CDR1 as SGHTS and CDR2 as YDEGEE. The CDR3 sequence is 14 residues long.

The chain recombines TRBV6-5 with TRBJ2-3; possibly TRBD1 for D (6 bases). V gave up 6 bases and J gave up 1 base, with 11 bases separating them. Germline V gene sequence: CDR1 MNHEY, CDR2 SVGAGI. The CDR3 runs to 14 residues. CDR3 protein: CASSRGIGTDTQYF. DNA for the CDR3: TGTGCCAGCAGCAGGGGAATTGGCACAGATACGCAGTATTTT.

The chain employs TRBV7-2 and TRBJ2-3; no clear D gene. Germline V lookup: CDR1 SGHTA, CDR2 FQGNSA. V shed 5 bases and J shed 4 bases, with 4 bases lying between them. The CDR3 is 11 residues long. The CDR3 DNA sequence: TGTGCCAGCAGCGCTCCAGATACGCAGTATTTT. Its protein is CASSAPDTQYF.

The V and J genes are TRBV6-5 and TRBJ2-7; D may be TRBD2 (6 bases). Trimming pared 7 bases from V and 3 bases from J, leaving 19 bases between. The CDR3 is 15 residues long. The germline gives CDR1 MNHEY, CDR2 SVGAGI. This CDR3 is CASTPGGNRFYEQYF. DNA of the CDR3: TGTGCCAGCACTCCCGGCGGGAACCGTTTCTACGAGCAGTACTTC.

This chain joins TRBV19 and TRBJ1-2; the D is unclear. Germline assignment: CDR1 LNHDA and CDR2 SQIVND (reference sequence). V lost 3 bases and J 4 bases, leaving 12 bases between the germline ends. The CDR3 covers 14 residues. The DNA of the CDR3 is TGTGCCAGTAGTATTGTTCGGGAGGCCTATGGCTACACCTTC. It yields the protein CASSIVREAYGYTF.

This CDR3 reads CASSLESRANGYTF. DNA of the CDR3: TGTGCCAGCAGCTTAGAGAGCCGCGCCAATGGCTACACCTTC. V and J are TRBV7-8 and TRBJ1-2; D gene uncertain. V shed 1 base and J shed 6 bases, with 12 bases lying between them. This CDR3 has 14 amino acids. Germline V CDR1 and CDR2: SGHVS, FQNEAQ.

This clone was seen a handful of times. The V gene is TRBV28, the J gene TRBJ1-5; D is unresolved. Looked up from germline, CDR1 is MDHEN and CDR2 is SYDVKM. The CDR3 consists of 14 residues. CDR3 in amino acids: CARFDRNSNQPQHF. DNA of the CDR3: TGTGCACGCTTCGACCGGAATAGCAATCAGCCCCAGCATTTT.

On this clone: Other DNA sequences of this sample code for an identical CDR3. The chain carries TRBV9 and TRBJ2-1; TRBD2 aligns across 8 bases. Germline assignment: CDR1 SGDLS and CDR2 YYNGEE. This CDR3 contains 16 residues. With 0 bases clipped from V and 0 bases from J, the junction kept 2 bases outside the gene matches. DNA of the CDR3: TGTGCCAGCAGCGTAGGGGGGACTAGCTCCTACAATGAGCAGTTCTTC. It specifies CASSVGGTSSYNEQFF.

J is TRBJ2-7 and V is TRBV5-1, with D unclear. Between the trimmed V and J ends, which lost 0 bases and 4 bases, there was a span of 8 bases. This CDR3 spans 13 amino acids. Germline V gene sequence: CDR1 SGHRS, CDR2 YFSETQ. The DNA for the CDR3 is TGCGCCAGCAGCTTGGCCACCGTGTACGAGCAGTACTTC. This gives the protein CASSLATVYEQYF.

CDR3 nucleotides: TGTGCCACCGGGGACAGGGGGCGTTCAGATACGCAGTATTTT. It encodes CATGDRGRSDTQYF. The J gene is TRBJ2-3, the V gene TRBV19; 12 bases map to TRBD1. The germline gives CDR1 LNHDA, CDR2 SQIVND (reference sequence). This CDR3 is built from 14 residues. The V and J ends lost 10 bases and 4 bases, in that order; junction bases with no gene match: 6.

This clone was detected only a few times. The V call is TRBV15, the J call TRBJ1-4; possible D gene TRBD1, 6 bases. Germline V gene data show CDR1 as LNHNV and CDR2 as YYDKDF (reference sequence). This CDR3 has 15 amino acids. Trimming cost V 2 bases and J 8 bases, with 15 bases left between them. The DNA of the CDR3 is TGTGCCACCAGCAGACATGGGGGGGCGGGGGAAAAACTGTTTTTT. Translation: CATSRHGGAGEKLFF.

The chain employs TRBV7-9 and TRBJ2-1, with D possibly TRBD2 on 6 matching bases. The CDR3 loop spans 16 amino acids. Deletions cut 1 base from V and 0 bases from J, with 10 bases between. Germline V gene sequence: CDR1 SEHNR, CDR2 FQNEAQ (reference sequence). The CDR3 sequence is CASSLGRESSYNEQFF. Here the CDR3 DNA reads TGTGCCAGCAGCTTAGGACGGGAGAGCTCCTACAATGAGCAGTTCTTC.

This chain joins TRBV7-8 and TRBJ2-1; 9 positions match TRBD2. The length of the CDR3 is 16 residues. The germline CDR1 and CDR2 sequences are SGHVS and FQNEAQ. V gave up 5 bases and J gave up 9 bases; unmatched junction bases: 14. This chain's CDR3 is CASSLAGTSSFGEQFF. CDR3 coding DNA: TGTGCCAGCAGCCTGGCCGGGACTAGCTCATTCGGTGAGCAGTTCTTC.

V gene TRBV6-5 combines with J gene TRBJ1-2; tentatively, D is TRBD1 (6 bases). Per the germline V gene, CDR1 is MNHEY and CDR2 is SVGAGI. The CDR3 loop spans 14 amino acids. The ends were cut back, 5 bases at V and 3 bases at J, with 13 bases in the middle. CDR3 sequence reads: CASSPYRDHYGYTF. The CDR3 region has the DNA TGTGCCAGCAGTCCCTACAGGGATCACTATGGCTACACCTTC.

This clone was counted only a few times. The chain employs TRBV4-3 and TRBJ1-2; D is perhaps TRBD1 (5 bases). Trimming removed 4 bases from V and 3 bases from J, with 12 bases in between. The CDR3 is 14 amino acids. Germline CDR1 reads LGHNA; CDR2 reads YSLEER. The CDR3 DNA reads TGCGCCAGCAGCCCTGGAGTGGGGGACTATGGCTACACCTTC. As protein: CASSPGVGDYGYTF.

This clone was recorded a few times. The chain joins TRBV15 to TRBJ2-3, with 12 bases aligning to TRBD2. Germline V gene data show CDR1 as LNHNV and CDR2 as YYDKDF (reference sequence). V was clipped by 3 bases and J by 6 bases; unmatched bases: 10. The CDR3 covers 17 residues. The CDR3 loop is CATSSGLAGQGADTQYF. The DNA for the CDR3 is TGTGCCACCAGCAGCGGACTAGCGGGACAAGGGGCGGATACGCAGTATTTT.

This chain joins TRBV7-8 and TRBJ2-1; 8 positions agree with TRBD2. V shed 1 base, J shed 6 bases, and the junction held 5 bases outside the gene matches. The germline gives CDR1 SGHVS, CDR2 FQNEAQ. The CDR3 contains 15 residues. In nucleotides, the CDR3 is TGTGCCAGCAGCTTAGTGGTAGCGGGATTCAATGAGCAGTTCTTC. Its protein product is CASSLVVAGFNEQFF.

Only one count was recorded for this clone. V usage is TRBV7-8 and J usage is TRBJ2-7; 8 nucleotides match TRBD2. The trim removed 5 bases at V and 4 bases at J, leaving 13 bases unmatched. This CDR3 spans 16 amino acids. Germline CDR1 is SGHVS and CDR2 is FQNEAQ. This CDR3 reads CASSPRGGTSGYEQYF. CDR3 bases: TGTGCCAGCAGCCCTAGGGGGGGGACTAGTGGATACGAGCAGTACTTC.

The chain has TRBV4-1 and TRBJ2-7, with D unresolved. The V gene's germline CDR1 is MGHRA and CDR2 YSYEKL. Trimming shortened V by 1 base and J by 1 base, and 14 bases separated the two germline ends. The length of the CDR3 is 16 residues. CDR3 amino acids: CASSQGTNLGSYEQYF. CDR3 bases: TGCGCCAGCAGCCAAGGCACTAACCTCGGATCCTACGAGCAGTACTTC.

This sequence joins TRBV6-5 and TRBJ2-1; 10 positions match TRBD2. The CDR3 totals 15 residues. Germline CDR1 and CDR2: MNHEY and SVGAGI. V lost 6 bases and J lost 3; bases outside the gene matches: 5. CDR3 sequence: CASSTGTSDYNEQFF. For the CDR3, the DNA is TGTGCCAGCAGCACCGGGACTAGCGACTACAATGAGCAGTTCTTC.